The 20 T cell receptor beta chains reported below all come from one sample, sequenced in a study of graft-versus-host responses after intestinal transplantation. Sequencing used immunoSEQ multiplex PCR; TCRdb keeps in-frame clones, though not all of them. This sample has around 15,000 clones, with less than 80% found just once. Processed graft tissue released its intraepithelial and lamina propria lymphocytes. The source was ileum tissue, collected just over 650 days after intestinal transplantation. The receptor source for this set is a human patient who received an intestinal transplant, so some T cells may come from the graft donor.

The chain combines TRBV7-2 with TRBJ2-7; TRBD1 agrees at 10 bases. This CDR3 has 15 residues. The germline V gene encodes CDR1 SGHTA and CDR2 FQGNSA. Trimming took 5 bases from V and 3 from J; bases not matched to a gene: 7. CDR3 sequence: CASSMTGGLHYEQYF. The CDR3 DNA sequence: TGTGCCAGCAGCATGACAGGGGGCCTCCACTACGAGCAGTACTTC.

About this clone itself: Other nucleotide sequences in the sample specify the same CDR3. The gene calls are TRBV7-2 and TRBJ1-1, with a weak D call TRBD1 (5 bases). CDR3 length: 13 residues. Between the trimmed V and J ends, which lost 6 bases and 1 base, there was a span of 9 bases. Per germline, CDR1 SGHTA and CDR2 FQGNSA. For the CDR3, the DNA is TGTGCCAGCAGGGCAGACAGGAACACTGAAGCTTTCTTT. This codes for CASRADRNTEAFF. Based on the CDR3 plus reference TRBV7-2 and TRBJ1-1, the full variable domain is GAGVSQSPSNKVTEKGKDVELRCDPISGHTALYWYRQSLGQGLEFLIYFQGNSAPDKSGLPSDRFSAERTGGSVSTLTIQRTQQEDSAVYLCASRADRNTEAFFGQGTRLTVV.

The gene calls are TRBV6-4 and TRBJ1-2; 9 bases line up with TRBD1. This CDR3 has 15 residues. The ends lost 6 bases at V and 8 bases at J; junction bases unmatched: 13. Per the germline V gene, CDR1 is MRHNA and CDR2 is SNTAGT. In nucleotides, the CDR3 is TGTGCCAGCAGACCTACAGGGGGCCCCCTGCGAGGCTACACCTTC. Translation: CASRPTGGPLRGYTF.

The chain combines TRBV10-2 with TRBJ2-1, with TRBD2 matching over 8 bases. Germline-derived CDR1 and CDR2 are WSHSY and SAAADI. The CDR3 extends over 13 amino acids. V was pared by 5 bases and J by 8 bases, with 5 bases of the junction left unmatched. The CDR3 loop is CASSPGGPDEQFF. CDR3 nucleotide sequence: TGCGCCAGCAGTCCGGGGGGGCCGGATGAGCAGTTCTTC.

The table lists this clone with a few counts. The genes are TRBV7-2 and TRBJ1-4, with 9 bases aligning to TRBD1. V lost 5 bases to trimming and J lost 8 bases; unmatched junction nucleotides: 6. Germline CDR1 reads SGHTA; CDR2 reads FQGNSA. This CDR3 is built from 14 residues. The chain's CDR3 is CASSLGQGREKLFF. CDR3 sequence (DNA): TGTGCCAGCAGCCTCGGACAGGGGAGGGAAAAACTGTTTTTT.

The CDR3, as DNA: TGCGCCGGGGCTACCGGGGCAGGGAGGTTGGGGGATGAAAAACTGTTTTTT. It is translated as CAGATGAGRLGDEKLFF. V gene TRBV23-1 combines with J gene TRBJ1-4; D perhaps matches TRBD1 (5 bases). TRBV23-1 is classed as an ORF, of uncertain function. V lost 11 bases to trimming and J lost 6 bases, with 28 bases between them. The CDR3 contains 17 residues.

The V and J genes are TRBV7-9 and TRBJ2-1; TRBD2 matches 10 bases. The germline gives CDR1 SEHNR, CDR2 FQNEAQ (reference sequence). The CDR3 runs 19 residues. J was trimmed by 7 bases and V by 5 bases; bases with no gene match: 20. CDR3: CASSPLVLAGGPGWNEQFF. The CDR3 DNA sequence: TGTGCCAGCAGCCCCTTGGTCTTAGCGGGGGGCCCGGGGTGGAATGAGCAGTTCTTC.

This clone was detected a few times. J is TRBJ2-7 and V is TRBV6-6, with 10 bases fitting TRBD1. The CDR3 is made up of 15 amino acids. V was pared by 7 bases and J by 0 bases, with 6 bases of the junction left unmatched. Germline CDR1 and CDR2: MNHNY and SVGAGI (reference sequence). CDR3 protein: CASNRDRGFSYEQYF. CDR3 nucleotide sequence: TGTGCCAGCAACCGGGACAGGGGCTTCTCCTACGAGCAGTACTTC.

V gene TRBV4-3 combines with J gene TRBJ2-3; D might be TRBD2 (6 bases). Trimming removed 0 bases from V and 2 bases from J, with 9 bases in between. Germline assignment: CDR1 LGHNA and CDR2 YSLEER. The CDR3 has 15 amino acids. This CDR3 reads CASSQDRGTTDTQYF. As DNA, the CDR3 is TGCGCCAGCAGCCAAGATCGGGGGACCACAGATACGCAGTATTTT.

The chain couples TRBV30 to TRBJ1-2; possibly TRBD1 for D (5 bases). Germline-derived CDR1 and CDR2 are GTSNPN and SVGIG (reference sequence). The ends were cut back, 3 bases at V and 4 bases at J, with 12 bases in the middle. The CDR3 is 13 residues long. The CDR3 sequence is CAWRDTHLYGYTF. The CDR3 coding sequence is TGTGCCTGGAGGGACACCCACCTCTATGGCTACACCTTC. The variable domain in full, completed from reference TRBV30 and TRBJ1-2, reads SQTIHQWPATLVQPVGSPLSLECTVEGTSNPNLYWYRQAAGRGLQLLFYSVGIGQISSEVPQNLSASRPQDRQFILSSKKLLLSDSGFYLCAWRDTHLYGYTFGSGTRLTVV.

The V and J genes are TRBV5-1 and TRBJ2-5; 13 bases agree with TRBD2. Germline loops: CDR1 SGHRS, CDR2 YFSETQ. V gave up 1 base and J gave up 5 bases; unmatched junction bases: 2. This CDR3 region has 15 residues. The CDR3 DNA sequence: TGCGCCAGCAGCTTGACTAGCGGGGGGGTGGAGACCCAGTACTTC. Its translation: CASSLTSGGVETQYF.

This clone was seen more than once but under ten times. The chain is built from TRBV21-1 and TRBJ2-7; the table's TRBD2 call for D was not verified on the DNA. TRBV21-1 is a pseudogene locus. The CDR3 has 13 amino acids. Here the CDR3 DNA reads TGTGCCAGCAGCAAATGGGGAGGGGACGAGCAGTACTTC. It yields the protein CASSKWGGDEQYF.

V and J are TRBV5-1 and TRBJ1-1; D might be TRBD1 (5 bases). There are 14 residues in the CDR3. Germline V gene data show CDR1 as SGHRS and CDR2 as YFSETQ. The germline V and J ends were trimmed by 1 base and 5 bases, with 12 bases remaining between them. The CDR3: CASSLTQVGTEAFF. The CDR3 region has the DNA TGCGCCAGCAGCTTGACACAGGTGGGGACTGAAGCTTTCTTT.

V is TRBV25-1 and J is TRBJ1-2, with 8 positions matching TRBD1. From germline, CDR1 is MGHDK and CDR2 SYGVNS. This CDR3 region has 16 residues. The V segment lost 3 bases and the J segment 6 bases; nucleotides outside the gene matches: 12. The CDR3 loop reads CASSDNLGQGDNGYTF. CDR3 DNA: TGTGCCAGCAGTGACAACCTCGGACAGGGTGATAATGGCTACACCTTC.

In its sample, this clone was seen once. The rearrangement uses TRBV9 and TRBJ1-1; TRBD1 agrees at 10 bases. V dropped 4 bases and J dropped 4; count of bases not matched to a gene: 4. The length of the CDR3 is 14 residues. Germline V gene lookup returns CDR1 SGDLS and CDR2 YYNGEE. The CDR3, as DNA: TGTGCCAGCAGCCGAAGGACAGGGGGCACTGAAGCTTTCTTT. Its protein is CASSRRTGGTEAFF.

This chain uses TRBV10-3 with TRBJ1-5; no firm D call. Germline CDR1 reads ENHRY; CDR2 reads SYGVKD. V lost 0 bases to trimming and J lost 0 bases, with 12 bases between them. The CDR3 extends over 17 amino acids. DNA of the CDR3: TGTGCCATCAGTGAGTCGATATCGGAGTATAGCAATCAGCCCCAGCATTTT. Protein product: CAISESISEYSNQPQHF.

V is TRBV14 and J is TRBJ2-5, with 9 bases aligning to TRBD2. Near its end, the DNA agrees better with TRBJ2-7, so the J call may be wrong. The CDR3 loop spans 14 amino acids. CDR1 is SGHDN, CDR2 FVKESK, per germline. The DNA for the CDR3 is TGTGCCAGCAGGCGGGGGGGCAATTCCTACGAGCAGTACTTC. As protein: CASRRGGNSYEQYF.

This clone was seen more than once but under ten times. The rearrangement uses TRBV27 and TRBJ1-5, with a tentative D call TRBD1 (6 bases). Germline CDR1 reads MNHEY; CDR2 reads SMNVEV (reference sequence). The CDR3 extends over 14 amino acids. The V and J ends lost 5 bases and 7 bases respectively, with 15 bases between them. CDR3 in amino acids: CASSPAGGGQPQHF. The CDR3 nucleotides are TGTGCCAGCAGTCCAGCGGGAGGGGGGCAGCCCCAGCATTTT.

The chain couples TRBV19 to TRBJ2-7; D gene ambiguous. CDR1 LNHDA and CDR2 SQIVND come from the germline V gene (reference sequence). The V gene lost 8 bases and the J gene lost 2 bases, with 16 bases spanning the gap. This CDR3 is 14 amino acids long. CDR3 loop: CASSSAAATYEQYF. CDR3 coding DNA: TGTGCCAGTTCCTCGGCGGCAGCGACCTACGAGCAGTACTTC.

This CDR3 reads CASSSKGTGDEKLFF. CDR3 DNA: TGTGCCAGTAGTTCGAAAGGGACAGGGGACGAAAAACTGTTTTTT. V and J are TRBV19 and TRBJ1-4, with 10 bases matching TRBD1. The CDR3 is 15 amino acids. In germline, CDR1 is LNHDA, CDR2 SQIVND (reference sequence). Trimming cost V 5 bases and J 8 bases; bases outside gene matches: 8. Full variable domain (remainder filled in from reference TRBV19 and TRBJ1-4): DGGITQSPKYLFRKEGQNVTLSCEQNLNHDAMYWYRQDPGQGLRLIYYSQIVNDFQKGDIAEGYSVSREKKESFPLTVTSAQKNPTAFYLCASSSKGTGDEKLFFGSGTQLSVL.